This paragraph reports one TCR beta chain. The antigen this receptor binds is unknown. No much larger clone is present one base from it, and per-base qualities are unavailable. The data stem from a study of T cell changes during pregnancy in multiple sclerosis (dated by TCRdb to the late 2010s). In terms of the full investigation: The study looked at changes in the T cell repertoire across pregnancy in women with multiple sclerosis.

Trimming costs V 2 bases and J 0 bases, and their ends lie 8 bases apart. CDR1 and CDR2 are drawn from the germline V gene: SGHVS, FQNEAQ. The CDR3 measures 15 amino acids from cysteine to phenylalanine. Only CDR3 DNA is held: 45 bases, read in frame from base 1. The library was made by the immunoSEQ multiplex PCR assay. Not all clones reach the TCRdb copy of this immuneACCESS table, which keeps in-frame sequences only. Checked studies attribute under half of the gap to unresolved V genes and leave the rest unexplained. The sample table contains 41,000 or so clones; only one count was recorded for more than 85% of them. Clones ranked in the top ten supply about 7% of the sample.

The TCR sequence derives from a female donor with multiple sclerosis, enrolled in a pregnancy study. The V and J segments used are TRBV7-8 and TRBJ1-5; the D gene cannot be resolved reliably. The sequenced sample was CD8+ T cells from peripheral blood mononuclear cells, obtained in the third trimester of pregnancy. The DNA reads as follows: TGTGCCAGCAGCTTACAGGTGACTAGCAATCAGCCCCAGCATTTT. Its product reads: CASSLQVTSNQPQHF.